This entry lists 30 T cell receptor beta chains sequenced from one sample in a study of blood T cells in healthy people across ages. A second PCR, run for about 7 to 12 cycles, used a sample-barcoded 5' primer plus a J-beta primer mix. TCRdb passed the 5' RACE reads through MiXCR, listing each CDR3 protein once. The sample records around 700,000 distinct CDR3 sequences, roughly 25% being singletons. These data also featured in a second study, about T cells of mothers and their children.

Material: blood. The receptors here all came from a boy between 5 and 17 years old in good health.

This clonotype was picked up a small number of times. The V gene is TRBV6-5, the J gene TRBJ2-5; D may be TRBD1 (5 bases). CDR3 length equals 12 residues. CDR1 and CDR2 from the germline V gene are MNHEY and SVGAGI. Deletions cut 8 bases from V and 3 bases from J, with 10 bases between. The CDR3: CASSTGKETQYF. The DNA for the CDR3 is TGTGCCAGCTCCACAGGAAAAGAGACCCAGTACTTC.

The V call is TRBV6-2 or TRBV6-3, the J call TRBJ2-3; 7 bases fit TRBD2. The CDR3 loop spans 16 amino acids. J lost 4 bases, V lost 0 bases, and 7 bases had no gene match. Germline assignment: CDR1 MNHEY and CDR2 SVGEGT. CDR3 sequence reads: CASSYSDERGSDTQYF. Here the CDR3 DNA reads TGTGCCAGCAGTTACTCGGACGAGCGGGGTTCAGATACGCAGTATTTT.

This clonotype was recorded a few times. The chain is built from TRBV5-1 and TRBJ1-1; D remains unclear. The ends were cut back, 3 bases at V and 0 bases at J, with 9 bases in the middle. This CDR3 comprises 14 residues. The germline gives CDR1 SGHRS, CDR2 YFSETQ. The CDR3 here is CASSSQHLNTEAFF. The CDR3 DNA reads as TGCGCCAGCAGCTCTCAACACCTGAACACTGAAGCTTTCTTT.

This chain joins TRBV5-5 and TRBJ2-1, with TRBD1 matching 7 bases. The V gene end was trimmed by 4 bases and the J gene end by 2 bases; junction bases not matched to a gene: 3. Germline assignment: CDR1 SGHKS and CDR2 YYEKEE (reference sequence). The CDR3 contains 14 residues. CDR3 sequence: CASSRGPPYNEQFF. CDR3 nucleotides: TGTGCCAGCAGCAGGGGGCCCCCCTACAATGAGCAGTTCTTC.

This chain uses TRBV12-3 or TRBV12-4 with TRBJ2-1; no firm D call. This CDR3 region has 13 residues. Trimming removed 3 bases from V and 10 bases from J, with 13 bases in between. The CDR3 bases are TGTGCCAGCAGTTTGCGGCCCCCCCGGGAGCAGTTCTTC. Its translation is CASSLRPPREQFF.

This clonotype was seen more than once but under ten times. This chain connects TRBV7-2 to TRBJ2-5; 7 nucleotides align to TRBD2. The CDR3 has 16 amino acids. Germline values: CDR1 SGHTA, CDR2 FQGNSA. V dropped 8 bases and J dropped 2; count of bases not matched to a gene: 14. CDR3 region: CASSQSGERTQETQYF. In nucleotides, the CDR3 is TGTGCCAGCTCTCAGAGCGGGGAGCGGACACAAGAGACCCAGTACTTC.

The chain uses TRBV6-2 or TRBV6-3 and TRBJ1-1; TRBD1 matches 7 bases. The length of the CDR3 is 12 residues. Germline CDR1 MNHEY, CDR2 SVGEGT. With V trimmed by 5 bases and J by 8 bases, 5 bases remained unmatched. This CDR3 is CASSNRDREAFF. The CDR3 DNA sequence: TGTGCCAGCAGTAACCGGGACAGAGAAGCTTTCTTT.

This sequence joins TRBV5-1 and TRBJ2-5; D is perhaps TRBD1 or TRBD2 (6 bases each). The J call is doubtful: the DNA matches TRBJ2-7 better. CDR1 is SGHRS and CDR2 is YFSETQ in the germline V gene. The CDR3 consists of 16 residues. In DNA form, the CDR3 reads TGCGCCAGCAGCTTGGCCCCGGGGGACACCCTCTACGAGCAGTACTTC. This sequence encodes CASSLAPGDTLYEQYF.

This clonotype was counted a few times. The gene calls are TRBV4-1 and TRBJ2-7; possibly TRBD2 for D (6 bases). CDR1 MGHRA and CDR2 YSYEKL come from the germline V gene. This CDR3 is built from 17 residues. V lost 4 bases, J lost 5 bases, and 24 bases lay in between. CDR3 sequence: CASSRGSFPSARDEQYF. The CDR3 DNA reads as TGCGCCAGCAGCCGGGGTTCCTTTCCTAGCGCGAGGGACGAGCAGTACTTC.

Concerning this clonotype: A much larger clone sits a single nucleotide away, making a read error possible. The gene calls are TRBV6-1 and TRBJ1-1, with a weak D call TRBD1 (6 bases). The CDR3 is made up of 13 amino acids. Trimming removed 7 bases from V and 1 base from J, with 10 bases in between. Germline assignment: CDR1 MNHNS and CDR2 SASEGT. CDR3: CASTSQGNTEAFF. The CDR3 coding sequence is TGTGCCAGCACCTCACAGGGGAACACTGAAGCTTTCTTT.

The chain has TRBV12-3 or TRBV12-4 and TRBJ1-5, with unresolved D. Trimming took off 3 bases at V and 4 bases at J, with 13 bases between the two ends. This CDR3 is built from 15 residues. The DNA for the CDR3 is TGTGCCAGCAGTTTTGAGGCAGATCTGAATCAGCCCCAGCATTTT. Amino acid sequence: CASSFEADLNQPQHF.

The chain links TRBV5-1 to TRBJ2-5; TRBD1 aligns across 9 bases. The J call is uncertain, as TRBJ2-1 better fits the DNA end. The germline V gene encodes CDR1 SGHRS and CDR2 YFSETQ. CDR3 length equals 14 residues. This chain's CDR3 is CASSLEGQGDEQFF. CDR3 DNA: TGCGCCAGCAGCTTGGAGGGACAGGGAGATGAGCAGTTCTTC.

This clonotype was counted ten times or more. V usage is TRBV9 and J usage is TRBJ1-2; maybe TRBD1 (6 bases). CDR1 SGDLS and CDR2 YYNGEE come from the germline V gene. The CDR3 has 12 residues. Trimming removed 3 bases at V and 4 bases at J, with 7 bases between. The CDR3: CASSGTAYGYTF. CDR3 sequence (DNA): TGTGCCAGCAGCGGGACAGCCTATGGCTACACCTTC.

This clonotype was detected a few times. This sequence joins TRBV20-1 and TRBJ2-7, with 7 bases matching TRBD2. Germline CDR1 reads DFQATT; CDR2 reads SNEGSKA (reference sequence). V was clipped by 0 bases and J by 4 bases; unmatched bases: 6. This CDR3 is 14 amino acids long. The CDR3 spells CSARDGRGSYEQYF. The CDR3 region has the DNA TGCAGTGCTAGAGATGGGAGGGGTTCATACGAGCAGTACTTC.

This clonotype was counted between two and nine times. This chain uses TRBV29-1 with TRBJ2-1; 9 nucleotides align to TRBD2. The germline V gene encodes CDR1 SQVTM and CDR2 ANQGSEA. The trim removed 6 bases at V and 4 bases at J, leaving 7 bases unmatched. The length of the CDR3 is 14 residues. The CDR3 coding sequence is TGCAGCGTGGATACGACTAGCGGTTACAATGAGCAGTTCTTC. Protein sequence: CSVDTTSGYNEQFF.

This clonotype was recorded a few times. The CDR3 DNA reads TGTGCCAGCAGCGTAGAGGGGAGGTATGGCTACACCTTC. Its protein product is CASSVEGRYGYTF. The chain employs TRBV9 and TRBJ1-2; D possibly corresponds to TRBD1 (5 bases). Trimming stripped 0 bases from V and 5 bases from J, with 8 bases between. The CDR3 loop spans 13 amino acids. In germline, CDR1 is SGDLS, CDR2 YYNGEE.

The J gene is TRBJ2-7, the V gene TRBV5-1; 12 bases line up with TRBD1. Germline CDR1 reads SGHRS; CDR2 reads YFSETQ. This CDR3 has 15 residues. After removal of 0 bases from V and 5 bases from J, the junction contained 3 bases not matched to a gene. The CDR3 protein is CASSLEGTGGHEQYF. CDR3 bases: TGCGCCAGCAGCTTGGAGGGGACAGGGGGCCACGAGCAGTACTTC.

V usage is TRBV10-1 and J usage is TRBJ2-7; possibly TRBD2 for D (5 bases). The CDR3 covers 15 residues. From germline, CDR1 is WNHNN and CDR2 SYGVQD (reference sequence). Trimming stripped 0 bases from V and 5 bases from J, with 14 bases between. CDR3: CASSESEGFGNEQYF. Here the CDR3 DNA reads TGCGCCAGCAGTGAGTCAGAGGGTTTCGGCAACGAGCAGTACTTC.

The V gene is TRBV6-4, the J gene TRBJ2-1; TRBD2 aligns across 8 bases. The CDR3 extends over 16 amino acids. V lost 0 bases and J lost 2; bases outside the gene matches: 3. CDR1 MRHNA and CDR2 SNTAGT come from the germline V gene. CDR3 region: CASSDSQRGTYNEQFF. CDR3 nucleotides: TGTGCCAGCAGTGACTCCCAGCGGGGGACCTACAATGAGCAGTTCTTC.

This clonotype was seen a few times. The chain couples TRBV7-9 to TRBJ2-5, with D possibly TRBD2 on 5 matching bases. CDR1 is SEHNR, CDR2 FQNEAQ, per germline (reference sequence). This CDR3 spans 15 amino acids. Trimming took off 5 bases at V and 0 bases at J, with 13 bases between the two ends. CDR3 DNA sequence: TGTGCCAGCAGCCCCGGACTCCAGTACCAAGAGACCCAGTACTTC. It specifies CASSPGLQYQETQYF.

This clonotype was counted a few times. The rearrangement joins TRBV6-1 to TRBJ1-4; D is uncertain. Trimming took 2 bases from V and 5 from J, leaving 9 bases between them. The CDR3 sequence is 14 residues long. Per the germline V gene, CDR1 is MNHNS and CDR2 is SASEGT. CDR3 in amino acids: CASSEMGRNEKLFF. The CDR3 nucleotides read TGTGCCAGCAGTGAAATGGGGAGAAATGAAAAACTGTTTTTT.

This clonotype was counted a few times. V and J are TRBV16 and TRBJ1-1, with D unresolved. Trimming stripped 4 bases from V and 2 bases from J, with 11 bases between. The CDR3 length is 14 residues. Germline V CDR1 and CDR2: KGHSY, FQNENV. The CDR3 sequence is CASSRATINTEAFF. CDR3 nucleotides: TGTGCCAGCAGCCGCGCCACCATTAACACTGAAGCTTTCTTT.

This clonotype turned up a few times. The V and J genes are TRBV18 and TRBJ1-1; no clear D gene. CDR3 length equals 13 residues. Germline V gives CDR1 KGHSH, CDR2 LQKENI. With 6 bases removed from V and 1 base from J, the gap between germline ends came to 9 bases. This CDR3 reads CASSAQTNTEAFF. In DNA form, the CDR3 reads TGTGCCAGCTCGGCACAGACGAACACTGAAGCTTTCTTT. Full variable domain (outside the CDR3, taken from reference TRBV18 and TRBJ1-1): NAGVMQNPRHLVRRRGQEARLRCSPMKGHSHVYWYRQLPEEGLKFMVYLQKENIIDESGMPKERFSAEFPKEGPSILRIQQVVRGDSAAYFCASSAQTNTEAFFGQGTRLTVV.

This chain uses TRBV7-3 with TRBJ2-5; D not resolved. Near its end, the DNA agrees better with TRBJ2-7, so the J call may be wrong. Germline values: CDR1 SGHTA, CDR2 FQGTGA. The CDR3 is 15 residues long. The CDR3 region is CASSLIRRISYEQYF. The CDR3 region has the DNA TGTGCCAGCAGCTTAATTCGCAGAATCTCCTACGAGCAGTACTTC.

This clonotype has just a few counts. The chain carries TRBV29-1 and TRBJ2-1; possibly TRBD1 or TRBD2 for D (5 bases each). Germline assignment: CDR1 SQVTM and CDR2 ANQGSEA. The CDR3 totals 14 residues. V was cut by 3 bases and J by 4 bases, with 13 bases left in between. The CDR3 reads CSVDKTGTYNEQFF. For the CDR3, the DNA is TGCAGCGTTGACAAGACGGGGACGTACAATGAGCAGTTCTTC.

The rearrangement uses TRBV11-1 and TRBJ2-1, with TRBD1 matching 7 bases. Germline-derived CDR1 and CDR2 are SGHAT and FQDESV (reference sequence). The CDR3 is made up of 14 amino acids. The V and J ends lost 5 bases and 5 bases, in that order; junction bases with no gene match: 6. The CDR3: CASSQTGFDNEQFF. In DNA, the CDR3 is TGTGCCAGCAGCCAGACAGGGTTCGACAATGAGCAGTTCTTC.

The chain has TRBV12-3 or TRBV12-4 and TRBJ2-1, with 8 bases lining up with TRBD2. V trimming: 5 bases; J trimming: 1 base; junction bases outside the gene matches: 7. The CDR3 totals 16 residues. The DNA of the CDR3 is TGTGCCAGCAGTGCTTTAGCGGGATTGTCCTACAATGAGCAGTTCTTC. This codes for CASSALAGLSYNEQFF.

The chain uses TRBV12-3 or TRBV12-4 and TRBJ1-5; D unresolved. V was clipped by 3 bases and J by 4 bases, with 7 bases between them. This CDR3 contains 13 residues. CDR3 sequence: CASSFGWNQPQHF. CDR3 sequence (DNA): TGTGCCAGCAGTTTCGGGTGGAATCAGCCCCAGCATTTT.

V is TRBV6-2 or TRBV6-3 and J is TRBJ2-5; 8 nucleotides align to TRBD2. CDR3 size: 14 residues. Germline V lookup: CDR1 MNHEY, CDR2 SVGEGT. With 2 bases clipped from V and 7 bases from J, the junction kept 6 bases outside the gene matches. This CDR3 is CASSYVGGERTQYF. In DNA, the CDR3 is TGTGCCAGCAGTTACGTCGGGGGGGAAAGGACCCAGTACTTC.

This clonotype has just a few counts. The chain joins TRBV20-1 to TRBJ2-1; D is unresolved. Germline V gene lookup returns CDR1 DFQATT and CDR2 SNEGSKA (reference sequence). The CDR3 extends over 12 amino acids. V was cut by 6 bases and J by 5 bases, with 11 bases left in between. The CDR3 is CSAGSLHNEQFF. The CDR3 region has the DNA TGCAGTGCGGGGTCCCTCCACAATGAGCAGTTCTTC.